The following is a TCR beta chain sequence with its context. The sample belongs to a study of OX40 agonist ivuxolimab in advanced cancers. About the study: A mean age of approximately 64 years, range roughly 20 to 90, was recorded, and approximately 79% were male. In three patients, partial responses were observed, one with hepatocellular carcinoma and two with cutaneous melanoma.

Some clones are missing from TCRdb's copy, which holds only in-frame ones; the method was immunoSEQ multiplex PCR. The sample holds about 46,000 clones; approximately 80% are singletons and the top ten take 1.5% to 2%. Deletions cut 8 bases from V and 5 bases from J, with 15 bases between. Germline V lookup: CDR1 SNHLY, CDR2 FYNNEI. This CDR3 has 14 residues. The receptor was isolated from an adult with an advanced solid tumor such as melanoma, head and neck, liver or kidney cancer. The chain uses TRBV2 and TRBJ2-2; a possible D gene is TRBD1 (8 bases). The material was CD4+ or CD8+ T cells sorted from blood, obtained in a trial of the OX40 agonist ivuxolimab. The CDR3 nucleotides are TGTGCCAGCCGATACAGGGGGGGGACCGGGGAGCTGTTTTTT. Translated, it gives CASRYRGGTGELFF.